The next 28 T cell receptor beta chains were all read from a single sample in a study of beta chain features in type 1 diabetes. The investigators reverse transcribed all of the isolated RNA, so they sequenced expressed TCRB transcripts. This table comes from immunoSEQ multiplex PCR, and its TCRdb copy is limited to in-frame clones, with some not included. The sample contains roughly 290,000 clones, around 7.8% of which appear only once. Sample: central memory CD4+ T cells from blood. These receptors came from a woman under 30 in good health.

The chain joins TRBV4-2 to TRBJ1-1; maybe TRBD1 (6 bases). Germline CDR1 and CDR2: LGHNA and YNFKEQ. The CDR3 sequence is 13 residues long. V shed 5 bases and J shed 5 bases, with 12 bases lying between them. DNA for the CDR3: TGTGCCAGCAGCGAAGGGAGGGGGACTGAAGCTTTCTTT. Its translation: CASSEGRGTEAFF.

This clone has at least ten counts. The chain carries TRBV6-6 and TRBJ1-1; no clear D. Germline V lookup: CDR1 MNHNY, CDR2 SVGAGI (reference sequence). The V end lost 6 bases, the J end lost 6 bases, and 11 bases lay between the germline ends. This CDR3 comprises 12 residues. CDR3 in amino acids: CASRVGAAEAFF. The CDR3 DNA reads as TGTGCCAGCAGGGTGGGTGCAGCTGAAGCTTTCTTT.

The gene calls are TRBV7-2 and TRBJ1-6, with D uncertain. V was clipped by 3 bases and J by 1 base, with 4 bases between them. Germline V gene data show CDR1 as SGHTA and CDR2 as FQGNSA. CDR3 length: 14 residues. The CDR3 loop reads CASSFGSYNSPLHF. CDR3 DNA sequence: TGTGCCAGCAGCTTCGGATCCTATAATTCACCCCTCCACTTT.

This clone was counted many times. The gene calls are TRBV11-1 and TRBJ2-2, with D possibly matching TRBD2 (5 bases). This CDR3 has 15 residues. Germline CDR1 is SGHAT and CDR2 is FQDESV (reference sequence). V lost 5 bases to trimming and J lost 4 bases, with 14 bases between them. DNA for the CDR3: TGTGCCAGCAGCATGAGGACTGGATTCACCGGGGAGCTGTTTTTT. As protein: CASSMRTGFTGELFF.

The V call is TRBV19, the J call TRBJ1-2; 9 nucleotides match TRBD1. This CDR3 is 15 amino acids long. Germline assignment: CDR1 LNHDA and CDR2 SQIVND (reference sequence). V was clipped by 6 bases and J by 6 bases; unmatched bases: 11. CDR3 coding DNA: TGTGCCAGTAGATTACCGGGACAGGGAAGGCATGGCTACACCTTC. Amino acids: CASRLPGQGRHGYTF.

The J gene is TRBJ2-1, the V gene TRBV19; D is ambiguous. CDR3 length equals 15 residues. V lost 6 bases to trimming and J lost 5 bases, with 17 bases between them. Germline CDR1 and CDR2: LNHDA and SQIVND (reference sequence). The CDR3 DNA reads as TGTGCCAGTAGCAACTATCCCCAGGTGAACAATGAGCAGTTCTTC. It is translated as CASSNYPQVNNEQFF.

The V gene is TRBV5-6, the J gene TRBJ2-1; D perhaps matches TRBD2 (5 bases). Germline-derived CDR1 and CDR2 are SGHDT and YYEEEE. With 2 bases removed from V and 12 bases from J, the gap between germline ends came to 12 bases. This CDR3 has 12 amino acids. The CDR3: CASSLLLVRQFF. The CDR3 coding sequence is TGTGCCAGCAGCTTATTACTAGTCAGGCAGTTCTTC.

The table lists this clone with a few counts. V usage is TRBV28 and J usage is TRBJ1-2; TRBD1 is a possible D gene (6 bases). The CDR3 loop spans 11 amino acids. Germline CDR1 is MDHEN and CDR2 is SYDVKM. Deletions cut 6 bases from V and 8 bases from J, with 10 bases between. The chain's CDR3 is CASSNRAGYTF. As DNA, the CDR3 is TGTGCCAGCAGCAACAGGGCGGGCTACACCTTC.

In its sample, this clone was seen a few times. This chain links TRBV2 with TRBJ2-5; D gene uncertain. The CDR3 sequence is 12 residues long. Trimming left V 6 bases short and J 1 base short, with 6 bases between. CDR1 is SNHLY and CDR2 is FYNNEI in the germline V gene. DNA for the CDR3: TGTGCCAGCAGGGACCTCCAAGAGACCCAGTACTTC. This gives the protein CASRDLQETQYF.

CDR3 coding DNA: TGTGCCAGCAGCGGGTCGGGGACCTACAATGAGCAGTTCTTC. Protein sequence: CASSGSGTYNEQFF. The V gene is TRBV7-3, the J gene TRBJ2-1; tentative D call: TRBD2 (5 bases). Germline loops: CDR1 SGHTA, CDR2 FQGTGA. V shed 5 bases and J shed 2 bases, with 10 bases lying between them. The CDR3 has 14 residues.

There are a few counts of this clone. The rearrangement joins TRBV4-1 to TRBJ2-1; 7 bases fit TRBD1. CDR3 length: 16 residues. V gave up 1 base and J gave up 10 bases; unmatched junction bases: 13. Germline values: CDR1 MGHRA, CDR2 YSYEKL. The CDR3 spells CASSQAPGQLGREQFF. The CDR3 nucleotides read TGCGCCAGCAGCCAAGCACCGGGACAGCTAGGCAGGGAGCAGTTCTTC.

The chain is built from TRBV28 and TRBJ1-4, with D possibly matching TRBD1 (6 bases). The V gene's germline CDR1 is MDHEN and CDR2 SYDVKM. Trimming removed 6 bases at V and 2 bases at J, with 16 bases between. This CDR3 has 16 amino acids. CDR3 in DNA: TGTGCCAGCAGCTCAGCAGGGGTGAGGACTAATGAAAAACTGTTTTTT. It translates to CASSSAGVRTNEKLFF.

This clone appeared a few times. The DNA of the CDR3 is TGCGCCAGCATGCAAATCCCCTCGCAGGCGGATACGCAGTATTTT. It yields the protein CASMQIPSQADTQYF. This chain links TRBV5-1 with TRBJ2-3; D remains ambiguous. The CDR3 runs to 15 residues. The germline V and J ends were trimmed by 6 bases and 6 bases, with 20 bases remaining between them. Germline CDR1 is SGHRS and CDR2 is YFSETQ.

This clone was seen only a few times. V usage is TRBV14 and J usage is TRBJ1-6; D unclear. Germline loops: CDR1 SGHDN, CDR2 FVKESK. V shed 0 bases and J shed 4 bases, with 10 bases lying between them. This CDR3 contains 16 residues. The CDR3 DNA sequence: TGTGCCAGCAGCCAAGAATGGCAGAAATATAATTCACCCCTCCACTTT. Encoded protein: CASSQEWQKYNSPLHF.

The rearrangement links TRBV29-1 to TRBJ1-4, with 10 bases lining up with TRBD1. The CDR3 loop spans 15 amino acids. V dropped 4 bases and J dropped 7; count of bases not matched to a gene: 9. Germline CDR1 SQVTM, CDR2 ANQGSEA. The CDR3 here is CSVAGTGDRFEKLFF. CDR3 bases: TGCAGCGTTGCGGGGACAGGGGATCGGTTTGAAAAACTGTTTTTT.

J is TRBJ2-5 and V is TRBV4-2; a possible D gene is TRBD1 (6 bases). Trimming removed 1 base at V and 5 bases at J, with 14 bases between. This CDR3 has 15 residues. The germline V gene has CDR1 LGHNA and CDR2 YNFKEQ. The CDR3, as DNA: TGTGCCAGCAGCCAAGCCGCTGGGGGCTGGGAGACCCAGTACTTC. It specifies CASSQAAGGWETQYF.

This clone has ten or more counts. The chain carries TRBV13 and TRBJ1-5, with D possibly matching TRBD1 (5 bases). Germline CDR1 PRHDT, CDR2 FYEKMQ (reference sequence). Trimming stripped 5 bases from V and 3 bases from J, with 8 bases between. This CDR3 region has 13 residues. The CDR3 region has the DNA TGTGCCAGCAGCCGGGGACCCAATCAGCCCCAGCATTTT. Its protein is CASSRGPNQPQHF.

This clone showed up many times. CDR3: CASSQVGSGAFF. The CDR3 DNA sequence: TGTGCCAGCAGCCAAGTGGGGTCGGGAGCTTTCTTT. The chain has TRBV14 and TRBJ1-1; D is ambiguous. The CDR3 consists of 12 residues. Per germline, CDR1 SGHDN and CDR2 FVKESK. The V end was cut by 1 base, the J end by 10 bases, with 10 bases between.

This clone was seen a few times. V gene TRBV18 combines with J gene TRBJ2-5; 10 positions agree with TRBD2. The CDR3 spans 15 residues. CDR1 is KGHSH, CDR2 LQKENI, per germline. V lost 8 bases, J lost 2 bases, and 8 bases stayed unmatched. DNA for the CDR3: TGTGCCAGCCGCCCGGGACTAGCGAAACAAGAGACCCAGTACTTC. This translates into CASRPGLAKQETQYF.

This clone showed up just a few times. V is TRBV20-1 and J is TRBJ1-1; maybe TRBD1 (6 bases). Germline V gene sequence: CDR1 DFQATT, CDR2 SNEGSKA (reference sequence). The CDR3 runs to 11 residues. Trimming removed 6 bases from V and 7 bases from J, with 12 bases in between. CDR3 protein: CSAPRGNEAFF. The CDR3 DNA reads TGCAGTGCCCCGAGGGGGAATGAAGCTTTCTTT.

This clone was observed at least ten times. This chain uses TRBV4-3 with TRBJ1-4; D perhaps matches TRBD1 (6 bases). The V and J ends lost 4 bases and 6 bases respectively, with 15 bases between them. The V gene's germline CDR1 is LGHNA and CDR2 YSLEER. The CDR3 runs to 15 residues. The CDR3 protein is CASSPKTGGDEKLFF. The CDR3 bases are TGCGCCAGCAGCCCGAAGACAGGAGGGGATGAAAAACTGTTTTTT.

The genes are TRBV4-1 and TRBJ1-4; D uncertain. Trimming removed 6 bases at V and 6 bases at J, with 11 bases between. The CDR3 is made up of 13 amino acids. Germline V CDR1 and CDR2: MGHRA, YSYEKL. The CDR3 coding sequence is TGCGCCAGCAGAAAAACAGTGGATGAAAAACTGTTTTTT. Protein: CASRKTVDEKLFF.

Details on this clone: Additional DNA sequences in this sample encode the identical CDR3. The chain recombines TRBV5-4 with TRBJ2-3; weak D call: TRBD1 (6 bases). V was cut by 4 bases and J by 5 bases, with 11 bases left in between. The CDR3 runs 13 residues. Per the germline V gene, CDR1 is SGHNT and CDR2 is YYREEE (reference sequence). CDR3 region: CASSLNREDTQYF. DNA for the CDR3: TGTGCCAGCAGCCTAAACAGGGAAGATACGCAGTATTTT.

The rearrangement uses TRBV15 and TRBJ1-5; TRBD1 might be the D (6 bases). Germline CDR1 LNHNV, CDR2 YYDKDF (reference sequence). The CDR3 consists of 16 residues. V was shortened by 0 bases and J by 2 bases, with 11 bases between the two germline ends. The CDR3 is CATSRDHRDGNQPQHF. CDR3 in DNA: TGTGCCACCAGCAGAGATCACAGGGACGGCAATCAGCCCCAGCATTTT. The full variable domain, with the rest looked up from reference TRBV15 and TRBJ1-5, is DAMVIQNPRYQVTQFGKPVTLSCSQTLNHNVMYWYQQKSSQAPKLLFHYYDKDFNNEADTPDNFQSRRPNTSFCFLDIRSPGLGDTAMYLCATSRDHRDGNQPQHFGDGTRLSIL.

This clone was detected a few times. The chain couples TRBV6-1 to TRBJ1-6, with TRBD1 matching over 7 bases. CDR1 is MNHNS, CDR2 SASEGT, per germline. The CDR3 sequence is 14 residues long. The V and J ends lost 8 bases and 5 bases, in that order; junction bases with no gene match: 6. This CDR3 is CASETGKHNSPLHF. CDR3 coding DNA: TGTGCCAGCGAGACAGGGAAGCATAATTCACCCCTCCACTTT.

This clone has only a few counts. The rearrangement links TRBV28 to TRBJ1-2; 7 bases are shared with TRBD1. Germline assignment: CDR1 MDHEN and CDR2 SYDVKM. The CDR3 sequence is 13 residues long. With 5 bases clipped from V and 3 bases from J, the junction kept 3 bases outside the gene matches. As DNA, the CDR3 is TGTGCCAGCAGTCAGGGGACAGACTATGGCTACACCTTC. Protein sequence: CASSQGTDYGYTF.

This clone has a handful of counts. The CDR3 sequence is CASRYSGSQETQYF. The CDR3 coding sequence is TGTGCCAGCAGATATAGCGGGAGCCAAGAGACCCAGTACTTC. The V and J genes are TRBV2 and TRBJ2-5; 9 positions match TRBD2. V lost 6 bases, J lost 1 base, and 3 bases stayed unmatched. Germline CDR1 SNHLY, CDR2 FYNNEI. The CDR3 is 14 amino acids. Together with reference TRBV2 and TRBJ2-5, the CDR3 gives the full variable domain: EPEVTQTPSHQVTQMGQEVILRCVPISNHLYFYWYRQILGQKVEFLVSFYNNEISEKSEIFDDQFSVERPDGSNFTLKIRSTKLEDSAMYFCASRYSGSQETQYFGPGTRLLVL.

This sequence joins TRBV5-1 and TRBJ2-1; 8 bases agree with TRBD1. Germline loops: CDR1 SGHRS, CDR2 YFSETQ. There are 15 residues in the CDR3. Trimming took 2 bases from V and 7 from J; bases not matched to a gene: 8. The CDR3 here is CASSFGRTGKNEQFF. CDR3 DNA: TGCGCCAGCAGCTTTGGTAGGACAGGGAAGAATGAGCAGTTCTTC.